This entry lists 23 T cell receptor beta chains sequenced from one sample in a study of blood T cell repertoires in COVID-19. Using immunoSEQ multiplex PCR, the repertoire was profiled, and TCRdb retains in-frame clones only, with some absent. This sample yields some 320,000 clones, of which around nine tenths are seen a single time; more than 9.5% belongs to the top ten. The sample consisted of peripheral blood. The receptor set was obtained from a woman in her 30s with COVID-19, enrolled during active disease.

The J gene is TRBJ1-1, the V gene TRBV5-6, with TRBD1 as a possible D gene (6 bases). Germline V lookup: CDR1 SGHDT, CDR2 YYEEEE. This CDR3 has 15 amino acids. V lost 0 bases to trimming and J lost 4 bases, with 13 bases between them. DNA for the CDR3: TGTGCCAGCAGCTTGGGGGGACAAGGTGGCACTGAAGCTTTCTTT. It specifies CASSLGGQGGTEAFF.

The gene calls are TRBV20-1 and TRBJ2-2; D is possibly TRBD1 (5 bases). V dropped 5 bases and J dropped 5 bases, with 6 bases sitting between them. Germline lookup yields CDR1 DFQATT and CDR2 SNEGSKA (reference sequence). CDR3 size: 11 residues. CDR3 coding DNA: TGCAGTGCTGGGGCAACCGGGGAGCTGTTTTTT. This translates into CSAGATGELFF.

The chain employs TRBV3-1 (or the pseudogene TRBV3-2) and TRBJ1-2; 7 bases agree with TRBD1. Germline CDR1 is LGHDT and CDR2 is YNNKEL (reference sequence). The CDR3 runs 14 residues. Trimming took 1 base from V and 2 from J; bases not matched to a gene: 1. CDR3 sequence reads: CASSQGTGNYGYTF. DNA for the CDR3: TGTGCCAGCAGCCAAGGGACAGGAAACTATGGCTACACCTTC.

The J gene is TRBJ2-5, the V gene TRBV6-5; 7 bases align to TRBD1. The CDR3 sequence is 15 residues long. Germline values: CDR1 MNHEY, CDR2 SVGAGI. J gave up 8 bases and V 8 bases, and 17 bases lay outside the gene matches. CDR3 DNA: TGTGCCAGCGGACTCCCACAGGGGCTGAAGAGAACCCAGTACTTC. Translation: CASGLPQGLKRTQYF.

The chain joins TRBV5-5 to TRBJ2-2; tentative D call: TRBD1 (5 bases). This CDR3 comprises 13 residues. V lost 4 bases and J 4 bases, leaving 8 bases between the germline ends. Germline loops: CDR1 SGHKS, CDR2 YYEKEE (reference sequence). The CDR3 spells CASSATGTGELFF. The CDR3 coding sequence is TGTGCCAGCAGCGCAACAGGCACCGGGGAGCTGTTTTTT.

The rearrangement links TRBV5-6 to TRBJ1-1; D remains ambiguous. The germline V gene has CDR1 SGHDT and CDR2 YYEEEE. Trimming removed 5 bases from V and 1 base from J, with 15 bases in between. The CDR3 is 15 amino acids. CDR3 amino acids: CASRATGGSNTEAFF. The CDR3 region has the DNA TGTGCCAGCAGGGCGACGGGAGGTTCGAACACTGAAGCTTTCTTT.

The rearrangement uses TRBV18 and TRBJ2-3; tentatively, D is TRBD2 (6 bases). CDR1 is KGHSH, CDR2 LQKENI, per germline. V was clipped by 6 bases and J by 4 bases, with 11 bases between them. The CDR3 has 13 residues. The CDR3 spells CASSPRGADTQYF. The CDR3 coding sequence is TGTGCCAGCTCTCCCCGCGGGGCAGATACGCAGTATTTT.

V and J are TRBV14 and TRBJ1-2; no firm D call. The CDR3 length is 16 residues. Germline values: CDR1 SGHDN, CDR2 FVKESK. Trimming removed 0 bases at V and 8 bases at J, with 19 bases between. The CDR3 loop reads CASSQDGRGFNGGYTF. The CDR3 region has the DNA TGTGCCAGCAGCCAAGATGGGCGTGGGTTTAACGGCGGCTACACCTTC.

The chain combines TRBV7-8 with TRBJ2-2; 15 positions match TRBD2. The germline CDR1 and CDR2 sequences are SGHVS and FQNEAQ. The CDR3 runs to 18 residues. With 3 bases clipped from V and 4 bases from J, the junction kept 6 bases outside the gene matches. DNA for the CDR3: TGTGCCAGCAGCTTCGGACTAGCGGGGGGGCCAAGCACCGGGGAGCTGTTTTTT. This gives the protein CASSFGLAGGPSTGELFF.

The chain recombines TRBV5-1 with TRBJ1-2; 8 nucleotides match TRBD1. The germline CDR1 and CDR2 sequences are SGHRS and YFSETQ. The CDR3 totals 18 residues. The J segment lost 2 bases and the V segment lost 2 bases, leaving 14 bases of the junction unmatched. The DNA of the CDR3 is TGCGCCAGCAGCTTCCGTCCTTCAAATACAGGGGGAAACTATGGCTACACCTTC. Translation gives CASSFRPSNTGGNYGYTF.

The chain joins TRBV4-1 to TRBJ2-7; D may be TRBD2 (6 bases). The CDR3 is 15 residues long. In germline, CDR1 is MGHRA, CDR2 YSYEKL. Trimming left V 0 bases short and J 5 bases short, with 14 bases between. For the CDR3, the DNA is TGCGCCAGCAGCCAAGATATCGCAGGGAGGAACGAGCAGTACTTC. The encoded protein is CASSQDIAGRNEQYF.

The table lists this clone with a count of one. This CDR3 is also generated by other DNA sequences in the sample. This rearrangement joins TRBV10-1 to TRBJ1-1; D call uncertain. V was pared by 0 bases and J by 5 bases, with 10 bases between. CDR3 length equals 14 residues. The germline V gene has CDR1 WNHNN and CDR2 SYGVQD (reference sequence). CDR3: CASSESGGITEAFF. As DNA, the CDR3 is TGCGCCAGCAGTGAGTCGGGAGGGATAACTGAAGCTTTCTTT.

V gene TRBV2 combines with J gene TRBJ1-5; no clear D gene. The CDR3 is 17 amino acids. Looked up from germline, CDR1 is SNHLY and CDR2 is FYNNEI. V lost 0 bases and J 0 bases, leaving 12 bases between the germline ends. CDR3 bases: TGTGCCAGCAGTGAAGCGCTGGGAGAATATAGCAATCAGCCCCAGCATTTT. Protein sequence: CASSEALGEYSNQPQHF.

The chain has TRBV5-1 and TRBJ1-1; D not certain. The V and J ends lost 1 base and 1 base respectively, with 8 bases between them. This CDR3 comprises 14 residues. The germline CDR1 and CDR2 sequences are SGHRS and YFSETQ. The CDR3 region is CASSLFAENTEAFF. Written as DNA, the CDR3 is TGCGCCAGCAGCTTGTTCGCAGAGAACACTGAAGCTTTCTTT.

This chain uses TRBV19 with TRBJ1-2, with D uncertain. The CDR3 contains 11 residues. Trimming shortened V by 11 bases and J by 6 bases, and 13 bases separated the two germline ends. In germline, CDR1 is LNHDA, CDR2 SQIVND (reference sequence). CDR3 bases: TGTGCCCGTACAAACCCGGATGGCTACACCTTC. Translated, it gives CARTNPDGYTF. The full variable domain, completed using reference TRBV19 and TRBJ1-2, is DGGITQSPKYLFRKEGQNVTLSCEQNLNHDAMYWYRQDPGQGLRLIYYSQIVNDFQKGDIAEGYSVSREKKESFPLTVTSAQKNPTAFYLCARTNPDGYTFGSGTRLTVV.

The chain links TRBV29-1 to TRBJ1-1; D is uncertain. Looked up from germline, CDR1 is SQVTM and CDR2 is ANQGSEA. The CDR3 contains 12 residues. V shed 0 bases and J shed 4 bases, with 6 bases lying between them. The CDR3 nucleotides are TGCAGCGTTGAAGATCTGAGCACTGAAGCTTTCTTT. Translation gives CSVEDLSTEAFF. Based on the CDR3 plus reference TRBV29-1 and TRBJ1-1, the full variable domain is SAVISQKPSRDICQRGTSLTIQCQVDSQVTMMFWYRQQPGQSLTLIATANQGSEATYESGFVIDKFPISRPNLTFSTLTVSNMSPEDSSIYLCSVEDLSTEAFFGQGTRLTVV.

V is TRBV19 and J is TRBJ2-7; TRBD1 matches at 7 bases. The CDR3 has 14 amino acids. Unmatched junction bases numbered 7, after V lost 5 bases and J lost 3 bases. CDR1 is LNHDA and CDR2 is SQIVND in the germline V gene (reference sequence). The CDR3 DNA sequence: TGTGCCAGTAGTTCACCGGGACAGCACTACGAGCAGTACTTC. The encoded protein is CASSSPGQHYEQYF.

J is TRBJ2-7 and V is TRBV6-1, with D possibly matching TRBD1 (5 bases). The CDR3 extends over 13 amino acids. From germline, CDR1 is MNHNS and CDR2 SASEGT. V lost 3 bases, J lost 0 bases, and 6 bases lay in between. CDR3 DNA sequence: TGTGCCAGCAGTGAGGACACCTCCTACGAGCAGTACTTC. Amino acid sequence: CASSEDTSYEQYF.

The V call is TRBV4-2, the J call TRBJ1-1, with 7 positions matching TRBD1. This CDR3 is 18 amino acids long. V was clipped by 1 base and J by 0 bases; unmatched bases: 11. Germline CDR1 reads LGHNA; CDR2 reads YNFKEQ. CDR3 loop: CASSQASGTEYMNTEAFF. The CDR3 nucleotides read TGTGCCAGCAGCCAAGCTTCGGGGACAGAGTACATGAACACTGAAGCTTTCTTT.

This chain links TRBV6-1 with TRBJ1-1; D might be TRBD1 (6 bases). Trimming shortened V by 3 bases and J by 11 bases, and 13 bases separated the two germline ends. The CDR3 spans 12 residues. Germline CDR1 MNHNS, CDR2 SASEGT. The CDR3 DNA reads as TGTGCCAGCAGTGATGGGGGGGCGAAGGCTTTCTTT. This encodes CASSDGGAKAFF.

This clone came up a few times. V and J are TRBV7-8 and TRBJ1-2; 7 bases line up with TRBD1. After removal of 2 bases from V and 4 bases from J, the junction contained 4 bases not matched to a gene. Germline values: CDR1 SGHVS, CDR2 FQNEAQ. CDR3 length equals 14 residues. CDR3 sequence reads: CASSLRDRFYGYTF. CDR3 in DNA: TGTGCCAGCAGCTTAAGGGACAGATTCTATGGCTACACCTTC.

The chain uses TRBV27 and TRBJ1-4; 7 bases map to TRBD1. Germline V CDR1 and CDR2: MNHEY, SMNVEV (reference sequence). The V gene end was trimmed by 5 bases and the J gene end by 8 bases; junction bases not matched to a gene: 8. The CDR3 has 14 amino acids. The CDR3 reads CASSDRDRQEKLFF. The CDR3, as DNA: TGTGCCAGCAGTGACCGGGACAGACAGGAAAAACTGTTTTTT.

The rearrangement links TRBV6-1 to TRBJ1-1; 8 nucleotides match TRBD1. V gave up 2 bases and J gave up 0 bases; unmatched junction bases: 2. This CDR3 is built from 15 residues. Germline-derived CDR1 and CDR2 are MNHNS and SASEGT. The CDR3 reads CASSELTGVNTEAFF. The CDR3 coding sequence is TGTGCCAGCAGTGAATTGACAGGGGTGAACACTGAAGCTTTCTTT.